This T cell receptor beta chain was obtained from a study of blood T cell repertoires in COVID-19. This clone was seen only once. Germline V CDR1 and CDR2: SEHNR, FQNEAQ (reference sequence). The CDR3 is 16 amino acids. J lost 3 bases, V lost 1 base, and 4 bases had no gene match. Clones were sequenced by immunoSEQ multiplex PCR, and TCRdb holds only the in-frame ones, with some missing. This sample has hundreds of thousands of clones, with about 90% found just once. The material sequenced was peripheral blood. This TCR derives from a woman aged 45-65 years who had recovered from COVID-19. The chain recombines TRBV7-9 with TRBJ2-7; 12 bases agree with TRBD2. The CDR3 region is CASSLDGLAGYYEQYF. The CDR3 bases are TGTGCCAGCAGCTTAGACGGACTAGCGGGATACTACGAGCAGTACTTC.